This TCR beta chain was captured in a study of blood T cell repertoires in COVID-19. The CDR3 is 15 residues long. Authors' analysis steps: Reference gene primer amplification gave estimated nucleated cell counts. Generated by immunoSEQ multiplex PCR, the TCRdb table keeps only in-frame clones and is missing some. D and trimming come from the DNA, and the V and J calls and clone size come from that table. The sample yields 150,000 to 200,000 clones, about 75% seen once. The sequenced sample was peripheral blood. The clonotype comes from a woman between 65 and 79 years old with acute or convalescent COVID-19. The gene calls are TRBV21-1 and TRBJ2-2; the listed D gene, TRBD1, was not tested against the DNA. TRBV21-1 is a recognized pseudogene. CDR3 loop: CASSKARRGHGELFF. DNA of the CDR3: TGTGCCAGCAGCAAAGCGAGAAGGGGACACGGGGAGCTGTTTTTT.